This TCR beta chain is drawn from a study of blood T cell repertoires in COVID-19. Study-wide context: T cells, B-cell-depleted T cells, or PBMCs supplied cDNA or gDNA.

Germline V gene sequence: CDR1 LNHDA, CDR2 SQIVND (reference sequence). The CDR3 is made up of 15 amino acids. V was cut by 7 bases and J by 3 bases, with 18 bases left in between. In the authors' workflow: Scientists estimated how many nucleated cells there were by amplifying reference gene primers. TCRdb's table, derived via immunoSEQ multiplex PCR, lists solely in-frame clones and lacks some. The V and J calls and the clone size are those of that table, but D and trimming were determined from the DNA. The sample carries about 200,000 clones, around 86% recorded once. Living in about two dozen US areas, the participants were between roughly 18 and 89 years of age. Participant-reported clinical history was the basis for cohort assignment.

The TCR sequence derives from a woman in her forties or fifties with acute COVID-19. V gene TRBV19 combines with J gene TRBJ1-1; D gene ambiguous. The sequencing input was PBMCs or T cells enriched from blood (not recorded which). The CDR3, as DNA: TGTGCCAGTATTGCGTTATCCCGCGGGTACACTGAAGCTTTCTTT. Residues: CASIALSRGYTEAFF.